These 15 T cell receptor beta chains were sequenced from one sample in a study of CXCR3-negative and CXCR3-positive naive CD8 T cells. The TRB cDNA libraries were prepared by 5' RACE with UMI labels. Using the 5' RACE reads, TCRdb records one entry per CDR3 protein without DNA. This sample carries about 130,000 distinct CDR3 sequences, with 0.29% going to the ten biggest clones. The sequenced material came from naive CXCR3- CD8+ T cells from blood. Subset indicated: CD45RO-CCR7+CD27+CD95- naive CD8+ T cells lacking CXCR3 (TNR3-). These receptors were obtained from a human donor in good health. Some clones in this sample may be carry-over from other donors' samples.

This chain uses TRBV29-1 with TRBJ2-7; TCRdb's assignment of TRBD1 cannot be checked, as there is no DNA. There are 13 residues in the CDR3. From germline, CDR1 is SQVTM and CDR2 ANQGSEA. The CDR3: CSARGTGLYEQYF.

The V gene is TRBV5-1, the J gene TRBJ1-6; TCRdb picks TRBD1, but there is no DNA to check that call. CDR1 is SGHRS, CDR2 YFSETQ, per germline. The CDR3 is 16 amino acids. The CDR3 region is CASSLASGQFNSPLHF.

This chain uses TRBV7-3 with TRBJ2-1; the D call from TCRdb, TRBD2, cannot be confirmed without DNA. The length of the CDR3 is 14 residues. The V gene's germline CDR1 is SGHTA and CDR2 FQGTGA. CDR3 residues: CASSPSLLGDEQFF. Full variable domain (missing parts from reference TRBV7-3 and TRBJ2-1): GAGVSQTPSNKVTEKGKYVELRCDPISGHTALYWYRQSLGQGPEFLIYFQGTGAADDSGLPNDRFFAVRPEGSVSTLKIQRTERGDSAVYLCASSPSLLGDEQFFGPGTRLTVL.

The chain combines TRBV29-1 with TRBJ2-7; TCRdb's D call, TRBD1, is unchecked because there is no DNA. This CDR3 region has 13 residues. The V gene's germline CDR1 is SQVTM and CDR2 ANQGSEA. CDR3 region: CSVRTGLSDEQYF.

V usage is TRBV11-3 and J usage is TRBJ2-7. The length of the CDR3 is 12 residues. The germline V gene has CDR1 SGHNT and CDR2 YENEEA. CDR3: CASSSWGLEQYF.

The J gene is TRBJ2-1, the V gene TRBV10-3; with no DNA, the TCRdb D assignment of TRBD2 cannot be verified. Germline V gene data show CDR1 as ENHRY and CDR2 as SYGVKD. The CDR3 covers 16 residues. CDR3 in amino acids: CAISDQASGGANEQFF.

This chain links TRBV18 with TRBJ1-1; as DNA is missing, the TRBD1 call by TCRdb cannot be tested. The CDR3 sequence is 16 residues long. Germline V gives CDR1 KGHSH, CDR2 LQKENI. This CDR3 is CASSLQGAPGDTEAFF.

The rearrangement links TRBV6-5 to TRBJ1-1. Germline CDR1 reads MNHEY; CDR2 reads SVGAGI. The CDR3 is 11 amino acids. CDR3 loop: CASSTGVKAFF.

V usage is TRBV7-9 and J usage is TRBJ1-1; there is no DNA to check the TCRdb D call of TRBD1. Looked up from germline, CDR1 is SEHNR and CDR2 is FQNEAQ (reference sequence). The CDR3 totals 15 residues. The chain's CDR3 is CASSPIGGAHTEAFF.

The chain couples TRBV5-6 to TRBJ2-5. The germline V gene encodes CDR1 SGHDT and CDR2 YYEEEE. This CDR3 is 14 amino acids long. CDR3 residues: CASSPAGDQETQYF. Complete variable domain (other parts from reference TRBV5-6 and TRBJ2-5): DAGVTQSPTHLIKTRGQQVTLRCSPKSGHDTVSWYQQALGQGPQFIFQYYEEEERQRGNFPDRFSGHQFPNYSSELNVNALLLGDSALYLCASSPAGDQETQYFGPGTRLLVL.

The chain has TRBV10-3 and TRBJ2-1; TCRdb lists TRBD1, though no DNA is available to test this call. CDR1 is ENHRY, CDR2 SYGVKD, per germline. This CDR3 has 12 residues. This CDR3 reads CATGDGGNEQFF.

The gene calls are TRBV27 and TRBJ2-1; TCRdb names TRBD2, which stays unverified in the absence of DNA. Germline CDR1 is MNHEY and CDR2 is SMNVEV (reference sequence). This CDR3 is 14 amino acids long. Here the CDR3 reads CASSRSGGAYEQFF.

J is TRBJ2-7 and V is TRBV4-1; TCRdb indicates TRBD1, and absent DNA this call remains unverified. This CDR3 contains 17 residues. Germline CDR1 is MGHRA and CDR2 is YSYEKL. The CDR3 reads CASSQDIPTGYVYEQYF.

This chain's CDR3 is CSANPPTGDHNEQFF. The chain links TRBV29-1 to TRBJ2-1; with no DNA, the TCRdb D assignment of TRBD1 cannot be verified. Germline V gives CDR1 SQVTM, CDR2 ANQGSEA. The length of the CDR3 is 15 residues.

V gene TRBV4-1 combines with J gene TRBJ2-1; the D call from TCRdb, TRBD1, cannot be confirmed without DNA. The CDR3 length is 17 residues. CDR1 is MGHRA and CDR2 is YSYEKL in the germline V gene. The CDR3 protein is CASSQEAQGPPYNEQFF.